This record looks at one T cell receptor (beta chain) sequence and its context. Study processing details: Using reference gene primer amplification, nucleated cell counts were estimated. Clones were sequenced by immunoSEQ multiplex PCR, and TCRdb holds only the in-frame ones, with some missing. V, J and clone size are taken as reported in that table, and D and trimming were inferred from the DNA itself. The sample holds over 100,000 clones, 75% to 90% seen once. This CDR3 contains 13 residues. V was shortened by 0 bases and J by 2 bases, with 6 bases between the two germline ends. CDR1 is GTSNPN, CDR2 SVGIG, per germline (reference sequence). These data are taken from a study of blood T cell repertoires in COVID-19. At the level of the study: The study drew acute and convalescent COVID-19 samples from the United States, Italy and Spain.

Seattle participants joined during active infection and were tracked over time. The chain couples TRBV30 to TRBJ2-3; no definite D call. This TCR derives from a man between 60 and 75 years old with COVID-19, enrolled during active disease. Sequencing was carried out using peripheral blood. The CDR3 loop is CAWSVRATDTQYF. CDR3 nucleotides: TGTGCCTGGAGTGTAAGAGCCACAGATACGCAGTATTTT.